This entry concerns a single TCR beta chain. Its antigen is unknown. This record belongs to a study of beta chain features in type 1 diabetes. Study context: Cells sorted and examined across all samples totaled approximately 110 million.

V was cut by 4 bases and J by 8 bases, with 14 bases left in between. The CDR3 is 13 amino acids. CDR1 is GTSNPN, CDR2 SVGIG, per germline (reference sequence). Regarding the study as a whole: Type 1 diabetes patients had TCRB CDR3s that were shorter (moderately but significantly so) in all four CD4+ subsets. Diminished insertions and augmented deletions at VDJ junctions characterized type 1 diabetes patients. Naive, central memory and Treg TCRB repertoires seemed to resemble each other more closely in patients than they did in healthy donors.

Sequencing targeted expressed TCRB transcripts, as all isolated RNA had been reverse transcribed. Generated by immunoSEQ multiplex PCR, the TCRdb table keeps only in-frame clones and is missing some. The table includes 600,000 to 700,000 clones, roughly 13% detected once. Via the markers CD45RO/CCR7/CD25/CD127/CD95/CD27, stem cell-like memory, regulatory, central memory and naive CD4+ cells were sorted. The chain is built from TRBV30 and TRBJ1-4; possibly TRBD1 for D (6 bases). Sequences were obtained from naive CD4+ T cells from blood. The receptor comes from a man aged 18-30 years with type 1 diabetes. The CDR3 nucleotides read TGTGCCTGGACAGGGGAGGTTGAGGAAAAACTGTTTTTT. Amino acid sequence: CAWTGEVEEKLFF.